These T cell receptor beta chains were read from a single sample in a study of Ad26.COV2.S vaccination and SARS-CoV-2 variants. Method: immunoSEQ multiplex PCR; TCRdb's copy keeps in-frame clones and lacks some. The sample consists of about 450,000 clones, 89% of them appearing once. Sequenced material: peripheral blood, taken in a trial of Ad26.COV2.S vaccine versus placebo. These receptors originate from a person aged 18-65 years who received the Ad26.COV2.S COVID-19 vaccine or a placebo. CDR3s include the opening cysteine and the closing phenylalanine or tryptophan. The D gene is left open where the match is weak. Expanded clones are given a class, and other clones once, few, many or no size at all.

j_call	d_call	clone_size	v_call	cdr3_nt	cdr3_aa
TRBJ2-2	.	once	TRBV24-1	TGTGCCACCAGTGGGAACAGGGCCACCGGGGAGCTGTTTTTT	CATSGNRATGELFF
TRBJ1-1	.	.	TRBV7-9	TGTGCCAGCAAGGGAGAGTGGAGGGGCCCTGAAGCTTTCTTT	CASKGEWRGPEAFF
TRBJ1-3	.	once	TRBV9	TGTGCCAGCAGCGTAGACAGTCTTTACTCTGGAAACACCATATATTTT	CASSVDSLYSGNTIYF
TRBJ1-2	TRBD1	.	TRBV9	TGTGCCAGCAGCGTCCTGGGACAGACTAACTATGGCTACACCTTC	CASSVLGQTNYGYTF
TRBJ2-5	TRBD1	.	TRBV5-4	TGTGCCAGCAGCACAGGGGGCTGGGAGACCCAGTACTTC	CASSTGGWETQYF
TRBJ2-3	.	.	TRBV19	TGTGCCAGTAGTAGGGGACCAAGCACAGATACGCAGTATTTT	CASSRGPSTDTQYF
TRBJ2-3	TRBD1	.	TRBV4-2	TGTGCCAGCAGCATCCGGGACAGGGGGCCAGGGCGCACAGATACGCAGTATTTT	CASSIRDRGPGRTDTQYF
TRBJ2-5	TRBD2	.	TRBV18	TGTGCCAGCTCACTCTCCTGGACTAGCAGCTCCCCGGAGACCCAGTACTTC	CASSLSWTSSSPETQYF
TRBJ2-3	TRBD2	once	TRBV4-3	TGCGCCAGCAGCCAAGATCGGGGGGGGCGAGGCACAGATACGCAGTATTTT	CASSQDRGGRGTDTQYF
TRBJ1-6	.	few	TRBV7-8	TGTGCCAGCGCAATCGGGGGGTCCTATAATTCACCCCTCCACTTT	CASAIGGSYNSPLHF
TRBJ2-3	TRBD2	.	TRBV7-3	TGTGCCAGCAGCTTAAATGGCGGGAGTTCAGATACGCAGTATTTT	CASSLNGGSSDTQYF
TRBJ1-4	.	.	TRBV12-3/TRBV12-4	TGTGCCAGCAGTAACCTCGGGAGAAAACTGTTTTTT	CASSNLGRKLFF
TRBJ1-5	.	.	TRBV6-5	TGTGCCAGCAGTCCCTTTACAGGGAGCTCGGGCCCCCAGCATTTT	CASSPFTGSSGPQHF
TRBJ2-1	TRBD2	.	TRBV7-2	TGTGCCAGCAGCCCCCTGGGCGGGAGTTACAATGAGCAGTTCTTC	CASSPLGGSYNEQFF
TRBJ2-1	.	.	TRBV9	TGTGCCAGCAGCGTAGCCGGGTACAATGAGCAGTTCTTC	CASSVAGYNEQFF
TRBJ2-2	TRBD1	.	TRBV2	TGTGCCAGCAGCGGCCAGGGGGTTGACACCGGGGAGCTGTTTTTT	CASSGQGVDTGELFF
TRBJ2-5	TRBD2	once	TRBV7-9	TGTGCCAGCAGCTCTACTAGCGGGGGGGTTCGAGAGACCCAGTACTTC	CASSSTSGGVRETQYF
TRBJ1-6	TRBD1	.	TRBV2	TGTGCCAGCAGCGGACAGGGGGGTTCTTCACCCCTCCACTTT	CASSGQGGSSPLHF
TRBJ1-5	.	.	TRBV21-1	TGTGCCAGCAGCCCTAAAGGCAGGGGAGGCAATCAGCCCCAGCATTTT	CASSPKGRGGNQPQHF
TRBJ1-2	TRBD1	.	TRBV29-1	TGCAGCGCCAGGGACAGTGTAACTAACTATGGCTACACCTTC	CSARDSVTNYGYTF
TRBJ1-5	TRBD1	.	TRBV5-1	TGCGCCAGCAGTACTGGACAGGGAGATCAGCCCCAGCATTTT	CASSTGQGDQPQHF
TRBJ1-6	.	few	TRBV5-1	TGCGCCAGCAGCTTGGGTGCAGAATATTCACCCCTCCACTTT	CASSLGAEYSPLHF
TRBJ1-1	.	once	TRBV5-5	TGTGCCAGCAACCACCTTCCGGGACCGAACACTGAAGCTTTCTTT	CASNHLPGPNTEAFF
TRBJ1-5	.	.	TRBV6-6	TGTGCCAGCAGTGCTTCTGGACATCGCGTTAGGCCCCAGCATTTT	CASSASGHRVRPQHF
TRBJ1-1	.	.	TRBV28	TGTGCCAGTATAGGGACGGACCACACTGAAGCTTTCTTT	CASIGTDHTEAFF
TRBJ1-2	.	.	TRBV15	TGTGCCACCAGCAGAGATGAGGGAGACTATGGCTACACCTTC	CATSRDEGDYGYTF
TRBJ1-2	.	.	TRBV29-1	TGCAGCGTAGGGGACGCCGTCTATGGCTACACCTTC	CSVGDAVYGYTF
TRBJ1-5	TRBD1	.	TRBV15	TGTGCCACCAGCATCTACTCCGGGACAGGGATGGTTCAGCCCCAGCATTTT	CATSIYSGTGMVQPQHF
TRBJ1-5	.	.	TRBV2	TGTGCCAGCAGTAGACAGTCAAAAAATCAGCCCCAGCATTTT	CASSRQSKNQPQHF
TRBJ1-6	.	.	TRBV7-9	TGTGCCAGCAGAAGCCGGGAGACCTATAATTCACCCCTCCACTTT	CASRSRETYNSPLHF
TRBJ2-7	.	.	TRBV15	TGTGCCACCAGCAGAGGATCTGACAGAAACTACGAGCAGTACTTC	CATSRGSDRNYEQYF
TRBJ2-1	.	.	TRBV9	TGTGCCAGCAGCGTAGAGGGGAGTGGCTCCGAAGGCTCCTACAATGAGCAGTTCTTC	CASSVEGSGSEGSYNEQFF
TRBJ2-7	.	.	TRBV4-3	TGCGCCAGCAGCCGAAATTGGGACGGATCCTACGAGCAGTACTTC	CASSRNWDGSYEQYF
TRBJ1-1	.	once	TRBV14	TGTGCCAGCAGCCAAGATGCCAATATTCGGGTTTGGAACACTGAAGCTTTCTTT	CASSQDANIRVWNTEAFF
TRBJ1-2	.	.	TRBV6-5	TGTGCCAGCAAACTGGGTAATGACTATGGCTACACCTTC	CASKLGNDYGYTF
TRBJ2-1	.	.	TRBV4-1	TGCGCCAGCAGCCGCGGGACACAAGAATACAATGAGCAGTTCTTC	CASSRGTQEYNEQFF
TRBJ2-1	.	.	TRBV7-3	TGTGCCAGCAGCTTAAGTCCCCGGAACAATGAGCAGTTCTTC	CASSLSPRNNEQFF
TRBJ1-6	.	.	TRBV30	TGTGCCTGGAGTGTAGGTCACCTAGAAAACTATAATTCACCCCTCCACTTT	CAWSVGHLENYNSPLHF
TRBJ1-2	.	.	TRBV28	TGTGCCAGCAGCCCCCCGGGCCTGCTCTATGGCTACACCTTC	CASSPPGLLYGYTF
TRBJ2-1	.	.	TRBV5-4	TGTGCCACCAGCCTGGAATATGAGCAGTTCTTC	CATSLEYEQFF
TRBJ2-2	TRBD1	.	TRBV4-3	TGCGCCAGCAGACAGGGGAGTACCGGGGAGCTGTTTTTT	CASRQGSTGELFF
TRBJ1-2	TRBD1	.	TRBV19	TGTGCCAGTAGTATCTATAACAGGGGTGATGGCTACACCTTC	CASSIYNRGDGYTF
TRBJ2-5	.	.	TRBV5-4	TGTGCCAGCAGCTTCGCCAGGGGCCAAGAGACCCAGTACTTC	CASSFARGQETQYF
TRBJ1-1	TRBD1	.	TRBV5-6	TGTGCCAGCAGCTTGCCTCGGGACAGCGACGGAAGGAACACTGAAGCTTTCTTT	CASSLPRDSDGRNTEAFF
TRBJ2-3	.	.	TRBV16	TGTGCCAGCAGCCAATCGACATGGGGAAATACGCAGTATTTT	CASSQSTWGNTQYF
TRBJ2-5	.	.	TRBV18	TGTGCCAGCTCACCACCGCCAGGGGTGGAGACCCAGTACTTC	CASSPPPGVETQYF
TRBJ1-3	.	.	TRBV5-8	TGTGCCAGCAGCGCTGGCCGACATCTCTCTGGAAACACCATATATTTT	CASSAGRHLSGNTIYF
TRBJ2-5	.	.	TRBV3-1/TRBV3-2	TGTGCCAGCAGCCAAGCCCCCCAAGAGACCCAGTACTTC	CASSQAPQETQYF
TRBJ1-2	TRBD1	.	TRBV4-3	TGCGCCAGCAGCCAAGACGGACAGGGGGATACGTTTGGCTACACCTTC	CASSQDGQGDTFGYTF
TRBJ2-1	TRBD2	.	TRBV5-1	TGCGCCAGCAGCTCGGGACTAGCGGATTACAATGAGCAGTTCTTC	CASSSGLADYNEQFF
TRBJ2-5	TRBD2	.	TRBV6-4	TGTGCCAGCCCTAAACGGACTAGCGGACAAGAGACCCAGTACTTC	CASPKRTSGQETQYF